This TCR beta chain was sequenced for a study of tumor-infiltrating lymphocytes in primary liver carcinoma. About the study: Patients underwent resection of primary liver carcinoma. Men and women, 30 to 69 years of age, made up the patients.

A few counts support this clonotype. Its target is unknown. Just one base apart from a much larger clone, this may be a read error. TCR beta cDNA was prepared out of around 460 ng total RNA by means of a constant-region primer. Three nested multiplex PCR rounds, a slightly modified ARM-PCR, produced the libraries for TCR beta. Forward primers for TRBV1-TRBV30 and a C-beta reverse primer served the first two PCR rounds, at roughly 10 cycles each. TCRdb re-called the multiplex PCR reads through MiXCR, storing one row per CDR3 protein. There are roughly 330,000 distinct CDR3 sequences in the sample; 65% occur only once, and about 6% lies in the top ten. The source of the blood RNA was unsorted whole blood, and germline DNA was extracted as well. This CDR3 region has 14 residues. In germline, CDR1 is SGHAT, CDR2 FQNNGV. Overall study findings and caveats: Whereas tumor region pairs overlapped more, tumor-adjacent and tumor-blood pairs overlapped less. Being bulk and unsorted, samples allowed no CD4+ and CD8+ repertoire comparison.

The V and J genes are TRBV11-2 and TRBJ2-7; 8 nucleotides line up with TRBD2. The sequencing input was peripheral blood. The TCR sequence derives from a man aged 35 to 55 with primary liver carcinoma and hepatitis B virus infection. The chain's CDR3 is CAGSLGRGPGREYF. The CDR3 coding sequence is TGTGCCGGCAGCTTGGGAAGGGGCCCCGGGAGGGAGTACTTC.